These 8 T cell receptor beta chains were all obtained from the same sample, sequenced in a study of shared clonotypes between healthy human individuals. Sequencing was performed with immunoSEQ multiplex PCR; in TCRdb, only in-frame clones are kept and a portion is missing. The sample includes 2 million or so clones, 90% to 95% of them seen just once. Sequencing was carried out using naive CD4+ T cells sorted from blood. As to subset: CD45RA+ positively selected. These receptors were collected from a man younger than 35 in good health.

This rearrangement joins TRBV28 to TRBJ1-4; TRBD1 might be the D (5 bases). The V gene lost 3 bases and the J gene lost 8 bases, with 10 bases spanning the gap. The germline V gene has CDR1 MDHEN and CDR2 SYDVKM. CDR3 size: 13 residues. The CDR3 DNA is TGTGCCAGCAGTTTCGGGGGAAACGAAAAACTGTTTTTT. Amino acid sequence: CASSFGGNEKLFF.

This clone is a singleton in its sample. This CDR3 is also generated by other DNA sequences in the sample. The rearrangement links TRBV11-2 to TRBJ2-3, with a tentative D call TRBD1 (6 bases). CDR1 is SGHAT and CDR2 is FQNNGV in the germline V gene. The CDR3 is 15 residues long. The V end was cut by 1 base, the J end by 2 bases, with 10 bases between. The CDR3 nucleotides are TGTGCCAGCAGCTTAGGGGGGCTGAACACAGATACGCAGTATTTT. The encoded protein is CASSLGGLNTDTQYF.

This clone was recorded only once. V and J are TRBV6-5 and TRBJ2-2; no reliable D call. V dropped 2 bases and J dropped 5 bases, with 9 bases sitting between them. CDR1 MNHEY and CDR2 SVGAGI come from the germline V gene. The CDR3 runs to 14 residues. The CDR3 nucleotides read TGTGCCAGCAGTTACCGGCAGCGAACCGGGGAGCTGTTTTTT. Protein product: CASSYRQRTGELFF.

This clone was seen a single time. J is TRBJ2-7 and V is TRBV6-1, with D uncertain. From germline, CDR1 is MNHNS and CDR2 SASEGT. This CDR3 is built from 13 residues. Trimming shortened V by 3 bases and J by 0 bases, and 6 bases separated the two germline ends. Written as DNA, the CDR3 is TGTGCCAGCAGTGAGCGGAACTCCTACGAGCAGTACTTC. This gives the protein CASSERNSYEQYF.

This chain uses TRBV7-8 with TRBJ2-3; 7 bases fit TRBD2. After removal of 5 bases from V and 0 bases from J, the junction contained 8 bases not matched to a gene. CDR1 is SGHVS and CDR2 is FQNEAQ in the germline V gene. The CDR3 consists of 16 residues. The CDR3 bases are TGTGCCAGCAGCCACCGGGACTACCCTAGCACAGATACGCAGTATTTT. This gives the protein CASSHRDYPSTDTQYF.

The chain recombines TRBV5-1 with TRBJ1-6, with a possible D match to TRBD1 (5 bases). CDR1 and CDR2 from the germline V gene are SGHRS and YFSETQ. The V end was cut by 3 bases, the J end by 6 bases, with 19 bases between. There are 17 residues in the CDR3. CDR3: CASSWGPQRGFNSPLHF. CDR3 nucleotide sequence: TGCGCCAGCAGCTGGGGACCGCAAAGGGGCTTTAATTCACCCCTCCACTTT.

With respect to this clone: A read error may explain this, as a much larger clone is one base away. The same CDR3 arises from other DNA sequences in this sample as well. V usage is TRBV29-1 and J usage is TRBJ2-5; D may be TRBD1 (5 bases). CDR3 length equals 11 residues. The germline V and J ends were trimmed by 3 bases and 5 bases, with 7 bases remaining between them. Looked up from germline, CDR1 is SQVTM and CDR2 is ANQGSEA. The CDR3 sequence is CSVDRAETQYF. CDR3 bases: TGCAGCGTTGACAGGGCGGAGACCCAGTACTTC.

This chain joins TRBV7-2 and TRBJ2-7; 10 bases are a match to TRBD2. The CDR3 is 18 amino acids. The V and J ends lost 2 bases and 0 bases, in that order; junction bases with no gene match: 10. CDR1 and CDR2 (germline): SGHTA, FQGNSA. CDR3 DNA sequence: TGTGCCAGCAGCTTAACTAGCGGGATAGGAATTCGCTCCTACGAGCAGTACTTC. Protein sequence: CASSLTSGIGIRSYEQYF.